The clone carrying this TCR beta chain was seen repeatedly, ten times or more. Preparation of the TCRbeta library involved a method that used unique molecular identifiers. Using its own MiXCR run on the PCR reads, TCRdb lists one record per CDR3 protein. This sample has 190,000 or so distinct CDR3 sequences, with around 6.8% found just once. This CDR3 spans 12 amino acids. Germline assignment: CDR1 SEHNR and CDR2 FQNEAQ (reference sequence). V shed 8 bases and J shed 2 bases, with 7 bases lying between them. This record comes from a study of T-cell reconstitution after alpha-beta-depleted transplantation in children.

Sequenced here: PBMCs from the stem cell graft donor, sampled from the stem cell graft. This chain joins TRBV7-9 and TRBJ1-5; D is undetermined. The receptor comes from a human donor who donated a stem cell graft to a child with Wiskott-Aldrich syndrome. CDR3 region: CASGNGNQPQHF. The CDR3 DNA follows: TGTGCCAGCGGAAACGGCAATCAGCCCCAGCATTTT.